The source of this T cell receptor beta chain is a study of T cell therapy after organ transplantation. For the study at large: CMV-specific T cells, median 1.92 x 10^8, were given as 2 to 6 intravenous infusions.

Study-level results: Poor CD8+ T cell yield may explain few expansions in nonresponders. Nonresponder repertoires showed strong pretherapy expansions, barely changing post-therapy. Antirejection and antiviral medication effects could not be assessed.

Stated time point: 20-29 weeks after completion of therapy. Sequencing was performed with immunoSEQ multiplex PCR; in TCRdb, only in-frame clones are kept and a portion is missing. Here the sample spans 20,000 to 25,000 clones, about 83% being singletons. For this clone: The target antigen is unknown.

This sample comprised CD8+ T cells from blood, obtained after autologous CMV-specific T cell therapy. This clonotype was sampled from a human patient who had received a solid organ transplant and had CMV disease. Some T cells may have originated in the graft donor.

CDR3 sequence reads: CASSYPPGPNTEAFF. CDR3 coding DNA: TGTGCCAGCAGTTACCCGCCGGGGCCGAACACTGAAGCTTTCTTT. The rearrangement links TRBV6-5 to TRBJ1-1; tentative D call: TRBD1 (5 bases). The CDR3 sequence is 15 residues long. Deletions cut 2 bases from V and 1 base from J, with 11 bases between. The germline V gene encodes CDR1 MNHEY and CDR2 SVGAGI.